Below are 12 T cell receptor beta chains sequenced from a single sample in a study of CD8 T cells in ankylosing spondylitis. TCRdb re-derived calls from the 5' RACE reads in MiXCR, one entry per CDR3 protein. This sample has some 220,000 distinct CDR3 sequences, with under 8.5% found just once. The sample consisted of blood, either unsorted or a sorted T cell fraction (not recorded which). These receptors were obtained from a female donor with ankylosing spondylitis or in good health (not recorded which).

The chain carries TRBV12-3 or TRBV12-4 and TRBJ1-1, with 7 bases matching TRBD1. The CDR3 has 14 amino acids. V was clipped by 5 bases and J by 1 base; unmatched bases: 4. CDR3 coding DNA: TGTGCCAGCAGTCAACGGGACAGGAACACTGAAGCTTTCTTT. Its translation: CASSQRDRNTEAFF.

The table lists this clonotype with many counts. This chain links TRBV7-2 with TRBJ1-1; tentatively, D is TRBD1 (6 bases). Trimming stripped 2 bases from V and 6 bases from J, with 13 bases between. Looked up from germline, CDR1 is SGHTA and CDR2 is FQGNSA. The CDR3 is made up of 14 amino acids. CDR3 sequence (DNA): TGTGCCAGCAGCTTATCCAGGGGAAGTTCTGAAGCTTTCTTT. It is translated as CASSLSRGSSEAFF.

At least ten counts were recorded for this clonotype. This chain uses TRBV5-5 with TRBJ2-3; possible D gene TRBD2, 5 bases. Germline CDR1 and CDR2: SGHKS and YYEKEE (reference sequence). Trimming cost V 4 bases and J 0 bases, with 15 bases left between them. The CDR3 extends over 16 amino acids. CDR3 DNA: TGTGCCAGCAGCCTAGCAGCGGACTCTAGCACAGATACGCAGTATTTT. Translated: CASSLAADSSTDTQYF.

This clonotype was found many times. This sequence joins TRBV29-1 and TRBJ2-1, with D possibly matching TRBD2 (7 bases). The CDR3 has 19 amino acids. CDR1 is SQVTM, CDR2 ANQGSEA, per germline. Trimming left V 7 bases short and J 0 bases short, with 28 bases between. The CDR3: CSAPRGAGTLRSSYNEQFF. CDR3 DNA sequence: TGCAGCGCCCCCCGGGGGGCGGGTACCTTACGGAGCTCCTACAATGAGCAGTTCTTC.

Ten or more counts support this clonotype. The rearrangement joins TRBV9 to TRBJ2-2, with D uncertain. CDR3 length equals 13 residues. CDR1 SGDLS and CDR2 YYNGEE come from the germline V gene. The V end lost 0 bases, the J end lost 7 bases, and 7 bases lay between the germline ends. The CDR3 nucleotides are TGTGCCAGCAGCGTAGCTAGACACGGGGAGCTGTTTTTT. Translation: CASSVARHGELFF.

This clonotype has ten or more counts. V is TRBV7-3 and J is TRBJ1-1; D might be TRBD1 (5 bases). Germline V gene data show CDR1 as SGHTA and CDR2 as FQGTGA. Trimming left V 11 bases short and J 6 bases short, with 13 bases between. The CDR3 runs to 11 residues. CDR3 region: CADGGGPEAFF. The CDR3 bases are TGTGCCGACGGGGGTGGGCCTGAAGCTTTCTTT. Together with reference TRBV7-3 and TRBJ1-1, the CDR3 gives the full variable domain: GAGVSQTPSNKVTEKGKYVELRCDPISGHTALYWYRQSLGQGPEFLIYFQGTGAADDSGLPNDRFFAVRPEGSVSTLKIQRTERGDSAVYLCADGGGPEAFFGQGTRLTVV.

This clonotype was observed a few times. The V call is TRBV6-5, the J call TRBJ2-1; 7 positions match TRBD2. With V trimmed by 2 bases and J by 3 bases, 7 bases remained unmatched. CDR3 length equals 16 residues. The germline CDR1 and CDR2 sequences are MNHEY and SVGAGI. CDR3 residues: CASSYLGTKVYNEQFF. CDR3 in DNA: TGTGCCAGCAGTTACCTAGGGACTAAGGTCTACAATGAGCAGTTCTTC.

There are many counts of this clonotype. This chain joins TRBV5-1 and TRBJ1-2; weak D call: TRBD1 (5 bases). The CDR3 runs 15 residues. V dropped 3 bases and J dropped 6 bases, with 18 bases sitting between them. CDR1 and CDR2 (germline): SGHRS, YFSETQ. CDR3 residues: CASSSLQATLDGYTF. CDR3 bases: TGCGCCAGCAGCTCCTTACAGGCAACCTTAGATGGCTACACCTTC.

Ten or more counts support this clonotype. The rearrangement uses TRBV12-3 or TRBV12-4 and TRBJ1-2, with D tentatively TRBD1 (5 bases). The V and J ends lost 5 bases and 4 bases respectively, with 20 bases between them. The CDR3 is 16 residues long. The CDR3 DNA sequence: TGTGCCAGCAGTCCGCGCCCCCCGCGGGGGATCTATGGCTACACCTTC. The encoded protein is CASSPRPPRGIYGYTF.

This clonotype was counted many times. The chain has TRBV4-1 and TRBJ2-4; the D is unclear. CDR3 length: 12 residues. Per germline, CDR1 MGHRA and CDR2 YSYEKL. Trimming stripped 1 base from V and 9 bases from J, with 7 bases between. The CDR3 DNA is TGCGCCAGCAGCCAAGCACTCGGCATTCAGTACTTC. Protein product: CASSQALGIQYF.

This clonotype turned up a few times. CDR3 amino acids: CSARPSAGPQETQYF. Here the CDR3 DNA reads TGCAGTGCCAGGCCTTCCGCGGGACCCCAAGAGACCCAGTACTTC. The V gene is TRBV20-1, the J gene TRBJ2-5, with D perhaps matching TRBD2 (6 bases). Germline CDR1 and CDR2: DFQATT and SNEGSKA (reference sequence). This CDR3 is built from 15 residues. Trimming removed 6 bases from V and 1 base from J, with 18 bases in between.

This clonotype was observed many times. The V call is TRBV6-2 or TRBV6-3, the J call TRBJ2-2, with 7 bases that match TRBD1. The germline CDR1 and CDR2 sequences are MNHEY and SVGEGT. The CDR3 has 12 amino acids. Trimming removed 5 bases from V and 13 bases from J; junction bases left unmatched: 7. The CDR3 sequence: CASSGQAGGLFF. The CDR3 region has the DNA TGTGCCAGCAGTGGACAGGCCGGAGGGCTGTTTTTT.